These T cell receptor beta chains were read from a single sample in a study of T cell responses to AZD1222 COVID-19 vaccine. Libraries were prepared by immunoSEQ multiplex PCR; TCRdb keeps only in-frame clonotypes and omits some of them. Among fewer than 180,000 clones listed, roughly 94% were seen once. The sample was peripheral blood, taken on day 0 of AZD1222 vaccination. All receptors come from an adult in good health. The CDR3 runs from the conserved cysteine through the conserved F or W. A D gene is named only where the DNA matches it firmly. Clone size, where shown, is once, few, many, or a class for clones that have expanded.

V gene,clone size,J gene,D gene,CDR3 DNA,CDR3 protein
TRBV12-3/TRBV12-4,NA,TRBJ1-4,NA,TGTGCCAGCAGTTTAAGTTATGAAAAACTGTTTTTT,CASSLSYEKLFF
TRBV6-1,NA,TRBJ2-1,NA,TGTGCCAGCAGTGAATATAGGGGGTACGTTGACAATGAGCAGTTCTTC,CASSEYRGYVDNEQFF
TRBV4-3,NA,TRBJ2-4,NA,TGCGCCAGCAGCCAAGACCCGGCGAGAAACATTCAGTACTTC,CASSQDPARNIQYF
TRBV6-5,NA,TRBJ1-1,NA,TGTGCCAGCAGTTACACAGTTGAGAACACTGAAGCTTTCTTT,CASSYTVENTEAFF
TRBV27,NA,TRBJ2-1,NA,TGTGCCAGCGCGACAGCTAACAATGAGCAGTTCTTC,CASATANNEQFF
TRBV6-5,NA,TRBJ1-3,NA,TGTGCCAGCAGTTACCTCGGGACCGGAAACACCATATATTTT,CASSYLGTGNTIYF
TRBV18,few,TRBJ1-1,TRBD1,TGTGCCAGCTCAATAGACAGGGTTAGCACTGAAGCTTTCTTT,CASSIDRVSTEAFF
TRBV18,NA,TRBJ1-5,NA,TGTGCCAGCTCACCAGGGGTGACCCGAGCGGGGCCCCAGCATTTT,CASSPGVTRAGPQHF
TRBV7-9,NA,TRBJ1-5,NA,TGTGCCAGCAGCTTAAAGCAGCAGCCCCAGCATTTT,CASSLKQQPQHF
TRBV3-1/TRBV3-2,NA,TRBJ2-1,NA,TGTGCCAGCAGCCAAGTTACAGTTGGGCTCTACAATGAGCAGTTCTTC,CASSQVTVGLYNEQFF